A selection of T cell receptor beta chains follows, all from one sample in a study of beta chain features in type 1 diabetes. Generated by immunoSEQ multiplex PCR, the TCRdb table keeps only in-frame clones and is missing some. Found here are 500,000 to 800,000 clones, around 12% of them singletons; the top ten hold around 0.12%. The specimen sequenced was naive CD4+ T cells from blood. The receptors derive from a man aged 25-45 years with type 1 diabetes. Both conserved end residues are part of each CDR3. A D gene is named only where the DNA matches it firmly. Some rows have no size entry. The others give once, few or many, or a class for an expanded clone.

>TRBV7-9|TRBJ2-7|TRBD1|-
CASSLGQGTSYEQYF
TGTGCCAGCAGCTTAGGACAGGGGACCTCCTACGAGCAGTACTTC
>TRBV6-1|TRBJ2-1|-|-
CASSDPVRGATEQFF
TGTGCCAGCAGTGACCCCGTCCGGGGGGCCACCGAGCAGTTCTTC
>TRBV5-1|TRBJ2-5|-|-
CASSFRPTGRGALQETQYF
TGCGCCAGCAGTTTCCGCCCGACAGGTCGGGGGGCTTTACAAGAGACCCAGTACTTC
>TRBV7-2|TRBJ2-5|TRBD1|few
CASTTPGGGQETQYF
TGTGCCAGCACTACCCCAGGGGGTGGGCAAGAGACCCAGTACTTC
>TRBV19|TRBJ1-5|TRBD1|few
CASSPTGRNQPQHF
TGTGCCAGTAGTCCGACAGGGCGAAATCAGCCCCAGCATTTT
>TRBV18|TRBJ1-5|-|few
CASSDTSNQPQHF
TGTGCCAGCTCAGACACCAGCAATCAGCCCCAGCATTTT
>TRBV9|TRBJ1-4|-|few
CASSPSGTGEKLFF
TGTGCCAGCAGCCCCTCGGGGACTGGGGAAAAACTGTTTTTT
>TRBV9|TRBJ1-1|TRBD1|-
CASSVDRANTEAFF
TGTGCCAGCAGCGTGGACAGGGCGAACACTGAAGCTTTCTTT
>TRBV25-1|TRBJ2-5|-|few
CASSEFKGPETQYF
TGTGCCAGCAGTGAATTTAAGGGTCCGGAGACCCAGTACTTC
>TRBV19|TRBJ2-1|-|-
CASSLHRDGHNEQFF
TGTGCCAGTAGCCTCCACCGGGACGGACACAATGAGCAGTTCTTC
>TRBV9|TRBJ2-5|-|few
CASSVDSGTQETQYF
TGTGCCAGCAGCGTAGACTCAGGGACCCAAGAGACCCAGTACTTC
>TRBV7-2|TRBJ1-3|-|few
CASSFEGARNTIYF
TGTGCCAGCAGCTTTGAAGGTGCAAGGAACACCATATATTTT
>TRBV9|TRBJ2-7|-|-
CASSPPESSYEQYF
TGTGCCAGCAGCCCTCCGGAAAGCTCCTACGAGCAGTACTTC
>TRBV9|TRBJ2-1|-|-
CASSLDGISYNEQFF
TGTGCCAGCAGTCTAGACGGGATCTCCTACAATGAGCAGTTCTTC
>TRBV19|TRBJ1-2|-|few
CASKQQNYGYTF
TGTGCCAGTAAGCAGCAGAACTATGGCTACACCTTC
>TRBV6-6|TRBJ2-2|-|-
CASSTAGKNTGELFF
TGTGCCAGCAGTACGGCGGGGAAGAACACCGGGGAGCTGTTTTTT
>TRBV7-2|TRBJ2-3|TRBD2|few
CASSLNRGGDTQYF
TGTGCCAGCAGCTTAAATCGGGGGGGTGATACGCAGTATTTT
>TRBV11-3|TRBJ2-2|-|-
CASTLGMSGELFF
TGTGCCAGCACCCTGGGCATGTCGGGGGAGCTGTTTTTT
>TRBV7-8|TRBJ1-5|TRBD1|-
CASSHGGQGTRNQPQHF
TGTGCCAGCAGCCATGGGGGACAGGGAACTCGGAATCAGCCCCAGCATTTT
>TRBV11-3|TRBJ1-3|TRBD1|few
CASSKTGGAGNTIYF
TGTGCCAGCAGCAAGACAGGGGGAGCTGGAAACACCATATATTTT
>TRBV7-9|TRBJ2-3|-|few
CASSPDPEDTQYF
TGTGCCAGCAGTCCCGACCCAGAGGATACGCAGTATTTT
>TRBV6-5|TRBJ1-2|TRBD1|few
CASSKTGAGRGYTF
TGTGCCAGCAGTAAGACAGGGGCGGGACGTGGCTACACCTTC
>TRBV7-9|TRBJ2-3|-|few
CASSLSTDTQYF
TGTGCCAGCAGCCTATCCACAGATACGCAGTATTTT
>TRBV27|TRBJ1-1|-|-
CASKWLGSTEAFF
TGTGCCAGCAAGTGGTTGGGGAGCACTGAAGCTTTCTTT
>TRBV27|TRBJ1-2|TRBD1|few
CASRGQGRSYGYTF
TGTGCCAGCAGAGGACAGGGGAGAAGCTATGGCTACACCTTC
>TRBV27|TRBJ2-2|-|few
CASSWSGTNTGELFF
TGTGCCAGCAGTTGGTCAGGGACCAACACCGGGGAGCTGTTTTTT
>TRBV27|TRBJ2-3|-|few
CASSSSAGSTDTQYF
-
>TRBV30|TRBJ2-7|-|few
CAWSGQLYEQYF
TGTGCCTGGAGTGGTCAGCTCTACGAGCAGTACTTC
>TRBV2|TRBJ2-1|-|-
CASKAEQFF
TGTGCCAGCAAAGCTGAGCAGTTCTTC
>TRBV5-4|TRBJ1-1|-|-
CASSSIGRGTEAFF
TGTGCCAGCAGCTCCATAGGAAGGGGCACTGAAGCTTTCTTT
>TRBV19|TRBJ1-2|TRBD1|-
CASRPGQGNGYTF
TGTGCCAGCCGACCAGGACAGGGGAATGGCTACACCTTC